This TCR beta chain is from a study of cytomegalovirus exposure and HLA in healthy donors. The CDR3 totals 15 residues. Germline assignment: CDR1 SEHNR and CDR2 FQNEAQ (reference sequence). The V segment lost 5 bases and the J segment 2 bases; nucleotides outside the gene matches: 7. 13 Jbeta primers and 60 Vbeta primers were used for the PCR. Measured with immunoSEQ multiplex PCR; TCRdb has only the in-frame clones, and not every one. The sample consists of roughly 150,000 clones, roughly 85% of them appearing once. The rearrangement joins TRBV7-9 to TRBJ2-3; 7 nucleotides agree with TRBD2. The sample taken for sequencing was PBMCs. This TCR was recovered from a man in his forties or fifties in good health and CMV-seropositive. The CDR3 nucleotides are TGTGCCAGCAGCCTTGGGGGAGGGCACACAGATACGCAGTATTTT. It encodes CASSLGGGHTDTQYF.